What follows is one T cell receptor (beta chain) and its context. Its antigen is undetermined. Per germline, CDR1 MDHEN and CDR2 SYDVKM. The CDR3 loop spans 15 amino acids. Blood was drawn once per donor, and each sample measured 2.5 to 3 ml. These data are taken from a study of monozygotic twins with inflammatory bowel disease. The study, taken as a whole, reports: TCRbeta diversity (inverse Simpson) was lower in IBD patients than in healthy co-twins.

The quantity of total RNA per TCR library was around 3.5 ug. The template-switching step introduced UMIs that carried a 6-nucleotide sample barcode. TCRdb reprocessed the 5' RACE reads and stores each CDR3 protein as one record, lacking DNA. The repertoire table contains around 450,000 distinct CDR3 sequences. This rearrangement joins TRBV28 to TRBJ2-5; lacking DNA, the TRBD2 call made by TCRdb goes unchecked. The sequenced sample consisted of blood. This receptor was taken from a human donor with ulcerative colitis or Crohn's disease, or a healthy co-twin of an affected twin (not recorded which). The CDR3 sequence is CASSLRLAGVETQYF.